This T cell receptor (beta chain) was sequenced in a study of cytomegalovirus exposure and HLA in healthy donors. Primers for the PCR totalled 60 Vbeta and 13 Jbeta. Libraries were prepared by immunoSEQ multiplex PCR; TCRdb keeps only in-frame clonotypes and omits some of them. The sample contains approximately 150,000 clones, more than 70% of which appear only once. Study-wide points: Earlier findings revealed that most TCR beta V segments proved productive either about 87% or about 30% of the time.

V gave up 6 bases and J gave up 6 bases; unmatched junction bases: 5. The CDR3 contains 13 residues. CDR1 is MNHEY and CDR2 is SMNVEV in the germline V gene (reference sequence). Worth noting for this clone: The antigen remains undetermined.

This chain connects TRBV27 to TRBJ2-5, with 9 nucleotides matching TRBD2. The sequenced material came from PBMCs. The source is a man aged 25-40 years in good health and CMV-seronegative. CDR3 DNA sequence: TGTGCCAGCAGCCAGGGACTAGCTCAGACCCAGTACTTC. Translating it yields CASSQGLAQTQYF.